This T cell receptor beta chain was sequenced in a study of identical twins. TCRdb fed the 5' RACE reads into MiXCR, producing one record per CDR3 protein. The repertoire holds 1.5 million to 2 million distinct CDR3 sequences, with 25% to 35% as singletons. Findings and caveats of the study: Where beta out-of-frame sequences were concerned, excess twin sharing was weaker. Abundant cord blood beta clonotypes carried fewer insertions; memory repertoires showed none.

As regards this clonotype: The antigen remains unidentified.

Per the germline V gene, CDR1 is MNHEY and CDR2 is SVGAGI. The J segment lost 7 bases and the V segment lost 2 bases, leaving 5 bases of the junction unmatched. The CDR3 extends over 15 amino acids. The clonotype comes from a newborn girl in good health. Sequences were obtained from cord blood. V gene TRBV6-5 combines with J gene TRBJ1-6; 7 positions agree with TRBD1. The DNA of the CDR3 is TGTGCCAGCAGTTACGTTCGCAGGGGGAATTCACCCCTCCACTTT. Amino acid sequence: CASSYVRRGNSPLHF.